The rows below give T cell receptor beta chains drawn from one sample of a study of blood T cells in healthy people across ages. TCRdb reprocessed the 5' RACE reads via MiXCR and lists one record per CDR3 protein. The sample has 700,000 to 800,000 distinct CDR3 sequences, 40% to 45% seen once. Sequenced input: blood. These receptors originate from a woman in her fifties or sixties in good health. The CDR3 runs from the conserved cysteine through the conserved F or W. The D gene is left open where the match is weak. A clone size is listed for some rows: how often the clone was seen (once, few, many), or a class if it is expanded.

D	V	size	J	DNA	CDR3
TRBD1	TRBV5-1	few	TRBJ1-2	TGCGCCAGCAGCTTGGACGTCGACAGGGTCCTCTCTGGCTACACCTTC	CASSLDVDRVLSGYTF
TRBD2	TRBV4-2	few	TRBJ2-5	TGTGCCAGCAGCCAGTCCGGTGCTAGCGGGGGTCAAGAGACCCAGTACTTC	CASSQSGASGGQETQYF
.	TRBV19	.	TRBJ2-1	TGTGCCAGTAGTCCCGGCCCTCGGACGCGACATGAGCAGTTCTTC	CASSPGPRTRHEQFF
TRBD1	TRBV2	.	TRBJ2-5	TGTGCCAGCAGTAACAGGGGGCGCAGGGAGACCCAGTACTTC	CASSNRGRRETQYF
.	TRBV6-6	.	TRBJ1-5	TGTGCCAGCAGTTCATGGCAGTCCTATAGCAATCAGCCCCAGCATTTT	CASSSWQSYSNQPQHF
TRBD1	TRBV5-1	.	TRBJ2-3	TGCGCCAGCAGCCGTGGGACAGGGGGCCACCTTCCAGATACGCAGTATTTT	CASSRGTGGHLPDTQYF
.	TRBV20-1	.	TRBJ1-2	TGCAGTGCTAGAGAAAAGGTCGTTGGCTACACCTTC	CSAREKVVGYTF
.	TRBV12-3/TRBV12-4	.	TRBJ2-7	TGTGCCAGCAGTGGTAGTCGAACCTACGAGCAGTACTTC	CASSGSRTYEQYF
TRBD1	TRBV5-1	many	TRBJ1-2	TGCGCCAGCAGCGGCGGACAGGGTGAATATGGCTACACCTTC	CASSGGQGEYGYTF
.	TRBV20-1	.	TRBJ2-5	TGCAGTGCTAGGGCTGAGACAGGTTCAGCAGAGACCCAGTACTTC	CSARAETGSAETQYF
TRBD2	TRBV7-2	once	TRBJ2-3	TGTGCCAGCAGCTTCCTTGGAGCCGGGAGGGCAACAGATACGCAGTATTTT	CASSFLGAGRATDTQYF
.	TRBV20-1	.	TRBJ2-1	TGCAGTGCTAGAGACCCGCTACGGAGCGAGCAGTTCTTC	CSARDPLRSEQFF
.	TRBV21-1	few	TRBJ2-7	TGTGCCAGCAGCAAAACCGGATGGGGGCAGTACTTC	CASSKTGWGQYF